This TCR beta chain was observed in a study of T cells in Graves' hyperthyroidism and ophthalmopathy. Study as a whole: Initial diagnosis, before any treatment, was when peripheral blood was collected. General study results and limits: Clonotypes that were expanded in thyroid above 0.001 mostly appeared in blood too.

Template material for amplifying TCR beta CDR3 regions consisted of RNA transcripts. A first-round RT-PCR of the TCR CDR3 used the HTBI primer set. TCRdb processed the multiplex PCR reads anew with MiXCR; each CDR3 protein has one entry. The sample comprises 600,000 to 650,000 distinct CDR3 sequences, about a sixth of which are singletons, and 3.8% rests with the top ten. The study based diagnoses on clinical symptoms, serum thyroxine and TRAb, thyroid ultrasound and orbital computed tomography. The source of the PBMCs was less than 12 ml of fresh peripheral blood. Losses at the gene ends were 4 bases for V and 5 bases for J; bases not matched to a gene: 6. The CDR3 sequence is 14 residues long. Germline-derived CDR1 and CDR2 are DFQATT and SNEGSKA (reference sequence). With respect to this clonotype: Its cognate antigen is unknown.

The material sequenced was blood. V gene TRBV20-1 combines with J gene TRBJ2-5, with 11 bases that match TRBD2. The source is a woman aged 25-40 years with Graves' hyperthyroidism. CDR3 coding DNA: TGCAGTGCTATGACTAGCGGGATTGGGGAGACCCAGTACTTC. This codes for CSAMTSGIGETQYF.